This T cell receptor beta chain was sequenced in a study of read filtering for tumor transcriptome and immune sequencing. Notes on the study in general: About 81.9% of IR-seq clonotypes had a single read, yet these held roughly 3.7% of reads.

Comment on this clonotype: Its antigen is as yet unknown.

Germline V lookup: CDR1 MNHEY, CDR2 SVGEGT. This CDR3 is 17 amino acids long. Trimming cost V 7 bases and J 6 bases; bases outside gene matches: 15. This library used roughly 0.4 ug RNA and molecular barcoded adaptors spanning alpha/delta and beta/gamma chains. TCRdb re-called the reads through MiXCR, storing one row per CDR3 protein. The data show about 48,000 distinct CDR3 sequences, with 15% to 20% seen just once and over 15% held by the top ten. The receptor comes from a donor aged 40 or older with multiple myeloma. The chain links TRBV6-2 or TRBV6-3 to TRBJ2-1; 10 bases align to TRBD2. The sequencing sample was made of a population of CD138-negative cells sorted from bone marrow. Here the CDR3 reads CASINGGFLAGVNEQFF. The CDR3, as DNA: TGTGCCAGCATCAATGGGGGCTTTCTAGCGGGAGTCAATGAGCAGTTCTTC.